The 26 T cell receptor beta chains below were found in one sample sequenced in a study of PD-1 blockade in classical Hodgkin lymphoma. Time point: newly diagnosed, previously untreated cHL patient sample. Produced via immunoSEQ multiplex PCR; TCRdb's table is partial and in-frame only. Of some 26,000 clones in the sample, 94% were seen once. The sequenced sample was peripheral blood mononuclear cells (PBMCs). Receptor source: a human donor with classical Hodgkin lymphoma.

The chain has TRBV4-2 and TRBJ1-1; D uncertain. The V gene lost 1 base and the J gene lost 0 bases, with 6 bases spanning the gap. The germline gives CDR1 LGHNA, CDR2 YNFKEQ. This CDR3 is 14 amino acids long. The CDR3 DNA follows: TGTGCCAGCAGCCAAGTAACTTTGAACACTGAAGCTTTCTTT. Translated: CASSQVTLNTEAFF.

CDR3 DNA sequence: TGTGCCTGGGTCGAGCGGGCTCGCACAGATACGCAGTATTTT. Protein sequence: CAWVERARTDTQYF. The chain combines TRBV30 with TRBJ2-3; D might be TRBD2 (6 bases). The germline V gene has CDR1 GTSNPN and CDR2 SVGIG (reference sequence). V lost 5 bases and J 1 base, leaving 13 bases between the germline ends. This CDR3 has 14 amino acids.

The chain couples TRBV29-1 to TRBJ2-2, with D perhaps TRBD1 or TRBD2 (5 bases each). The CDR3 spans 13 residues. V was trimmed by 7 bases and J by 0 bases, leaving 9 bases between them. The germline V gene encodes CDR1 SQVTM and CDR2 ANQGSEA. The CDR3 region is CSGGKTNTGELFF. DNA of the CDR3: TGCAGCGGGGGGAAGACGAACACCGGGGAGCTGTTTTTT.

This sequence joins TRBV5-1 and TRBJ1-5; 7 bases are a match to TRBD1. J gave up 7 bases and V 0 bases, and 4 bases lay outside the gene matches. The CDR3 totals 14 residues. From germline, CDR1 is SGHRS and CDR2 YFSETQ. CDR3 nucleotides: TGCGCCAGCAGCTTGGTGGCAGGGGGACAGCCCCAGCATTTT. Protein product: CASSLVAGGQPQHF. The full variable domain, in which reference TRBV5-1 and TRBJ1-5 provide the parts outside the CDR3, is KAGVTQTPRYLIKTRGQQVTLSCSPISGHRSVSWYQQTPGQGLQFLFEYFSETQRNKGNFPGRFSGRQFSNSRSEMNVSTLELGDSALYLCASSLVAGGQPQHFGDGTRLSIL.

The rearrangement uses TRBV29-1 and TRBJ2-7; 8 bases are shared with TRBD2. V lost 0 bases and J lost 2; bases outside the gene matches: 18. Looked up from germline, CDR1 is SQVTM and CDR2 is ANQGSEA. This CDR3 comprises 19 residues. CDR3 amino acids: CSVEDRGASGIAGTYEQYF. The CDR3 DNA reads TGCAGCGTTGAAGATAGGGGGGCATCGGGGATAGCGGGAACCTACGAGCAGTACTTC.

This chain connects TRBV10-3 to TRBJ2-2; 8 bases are a match to TRBD2. Germline values: CDR1 ENHRY, CDR2 SYGVKD. After removal of 10 bases from V and 6 bases from J, the junction contained 10 bases not matched to a gene. This CDR3 region has 14 residues. Here the CDR3 reads CATQTPGGAGELFF. DNA of the CDR3: TGTGCCACCCAGACCCCCGGGGGGGCCGGGGAGCTGTTTTTT.

This chain joins TRBV6-5 and TRBJ1-5; no definite D call. The V gene lost 6 bases and the J gene lost 0 bases, with 6 bases spanning the gap. CDR3 length: 13 residues. Germline CDR1 and CDR2: MNHEY and SVGAGI. For the CDR3, the DNA is TGTGCCAGCAGGCTGGGTAGCAATCAGCCCCAGCATTTT. It translates to CASRLGSNQPQHF.

This chain joins TRBV5-1 and TRBJ2-5; D is perhaps TRBD1 or TRBD2 (6 bases each). The V gene's germline CDR1 is SGHRS and CDR2 YFSETQ. The CDR3 has 13 residues. The V gene lost 3 bases and the J gene lost 2 bases, with 8 bases spanning the gap. The CDR3 nucleotides are TGCGCCAGCAGCTGGGGGGCACAAGAGACCCAGTACTTC. It specifies CASSWGAQETQYF.

This chain connects TRBV7-2 to TRBJ2-7; D might be TRBD1 (6 bases). Germline-derived CDR1 and CDR2 are SGHTA and FQGNSA. V was clipped by 2 bases and J by 3 bases, with 11 bases between them. This CDR3 contains 14 residues. The CDR3 DNA is TGTGCCAGCAGCTTATCATCGGACAGCTACGAGCAGTACTTC. Its translation is CASSLSSDSYEQYF.

The gene calls are TRBV30 and TRBJ1-1; TRBD1 might be the D (6 bases). The ends were cut back, 1 base at V and 0 bases at J, with 6 bases in the middle. The CDR3 is 13 residues long. From germline, CDR1 is GTSNPN and CDR2 SVGIG (reference sequence). The CDR3: CAWSGQVNTEAFF. In DNA form, the CDR3 reads TGTGCCTGGAGTGGACAGGTGAACACTGAAGCTTTCTTT.

The CDR3 protein is CASSRHDGPLYEQYF. The DNA for the CDR3 is TGTGCCAGCAGTCGCCACGATGGGCCCTTATACGAGCAGTACTTC. This chain links TRBV7-9 with TRBJ2-7, with D uncertain. The CDR3 has 15 amino acids. V was cut by 6 bases and J by 4 bases, with 19 bases left in between. Germline V gene sequence: CDR1 SEHNR, CDR2 FQNEAQ (reference sequence).

The J gene is TRBJ2-3, the V gene TRBV5-1; no definite D call. The CDR3 loop spans 12 amino acids. Germline assignment: CDR1 SGHRS and CDR2 YFSETQ. Trimming stripped 2 bases from V and 2 bases from J, with 3 bases between. In DNA, the CDR3 is TGCGCCAGCAGCTTTAACACAGATACGCAGTATTTT. Translation: CASSFNTDTQYF.

CDR3 sequence (DNA): TGTGCCAGCAGTGAAGCGCTTTTGGGTAGTAGTGGCTACACCTTC. Translating it yields CASSEALLGSSGYTF. This chain connects TRBV2 to TRBJ1-2, with D unresolved. The germline V gene encodes CDR1 SNHLY and CDR2 FYNNEI. Between the trimmed V and J ends, which lost 0 bases and 7 bases, there was a span of 15 bases. The CDR3 totals 15 residues.

The CDR3 protein is CASRLTAYNEQFF. DNA for the CDR3: TGTGCCAGCAGGCTGACAGCCTACAATGAGCAGTTCTTC. The chain has TRBV2 and TRBJ2-1; weak D call: TRBD1 (5 bases). Trimming left V 6 bases short and J 2 bases short, with 8 bases between. Germline CDR1 SNHLY, CDR2 FYNNEI. This CDR3 region has 13 residues.

This chain joins TRBV19 and TRBJ2-5; the match to TRBD2 covers 12 bases. The CDR3 loop spans 17 amino acids. Trimming took 1 base from V and 5 from J; bases not matched to a gene: 8. Germline CDR1 and CDR2: LNHDA and SQIVND (reference sequence). This CDR3 is CASSIGPGLAGLETQYF. The CDR3 DNA reads TGTGCCAGTAGTATAGGTCCGGGACTAGCGGGTTTGGAGACCCAGTACTTC.

The chain has TRBV5-1 and TRBJ2-1; 11 positions agree with TRBD1. Germline assignment: CDR1 SGHRS and CDR2 YFSETQ. CDR3 length: 14 residues. The ends lost 4 bases at V and 8 bases at J; junction bases unmatched: 5. The CDR3 bases are TGCGCCAGCAGCGCGGGACAGGGGGTGGATGAGCAGTTCTTC. Translation: CASSAGQGVDEQFF.

This clone was recorded once. The J gene is TRBJ2-1, the V gene TRBV19; D tentatively fits TRBD1 or TRBD2 (6 bases each). The V end lost 1 base, the J end lost 7 bases, and 11 bases lay between the germline ends. The CDR3 sequence is 14 residues long. Germline V gene data show CDR1 as LNHDA and CDR2 as SQIVND (reference sequence). DNA of the CDR3: TGTGCCAGTAGTATAGTTGGGGGGCCGAATGAGCAGTTCTTC. Protein: CASSIVGGPNEQFF.

With regard to this clone: The junction and the germline gene differ at one end; a read error may be behind it. This rearrangement joins TRBV29-1 to TRBJ1-5; perhaps TRBD1 as D (5 bases). Looked up from germline, CDR1 is SQVTM and CDR2 is ANQGSEA. The CDR3 is 13 residues long. The CDR3 spells CSVEDSSGEPQHF. DNA for the CDR3: TGCAGCGTGGAAGACAGTTCGGGGGAGCCCCAGCATTTT.

V usage is TRBV5-4 and J usage is TRBJ2-3; D is unclear. The CDR3 has 14 amino acids. The germline CDR1 and CDR2 sequences are SGHNT and YYREEE (reference sequence). Trimming shortened V by 0 bases and J by 4 bases, and 9 bases separated the two germline ends. The CDR3 protein is CASSLDSSADTQYF. The CDR3 DNA follows: TGTGCCAGCAGCTTGGACTCCTCAGCAGATACGCAGTATTTT. Complete variable domain (other parts from reference TRBV5-4 and TRBJ2-3): ETGVTQSPTHLIKTRGQQVTLRCSSQSGHNTVSWYQQALGQGPQFIFQYYREEENGRGNFPPRFSGLQFPNYSSELNVNALELDDSALYLCASSLDSSADTQYFGPGTRLTVL.

The V and J genes are TRBV30 and TRBJ1-2; 7 bases are a match to TRBD1. Germline CDR1 is GTSNPN and CDR2 is SVGIG (reference sequence). The CDR3 length is 15 residues. The junction had 12 bases not matched to a gene; V was cut back by 4 bases and J by 4 bases. DNA for the CDR3: TGTGCCTGGATTTTAGGAACCCAGGGGGGCTATGGCTACACCTTC. This encodes CAWILGTQGGYGYTF.

V is TRBV19 and J is TRBJ2-2, with a weak D call TRBD2 (5 bases). The CDR3 consists of 14 residues. Germline CDR1 LNHDA, CDR2 SQIVND (reference sequence). Trimming took 5 bases from V and 3 from J, leaving 10 bases between them. CDR3 DNA: TGTGCCAGTAGTGAGGGTTACGACACCGGGGAGCTGTTTTTT. This translates into CASSEGYDTGELFF.

The V gene is TRBV7-9, the J gene TRBJ2-1; weak D call: TRBD2 (6 bases). The CDR3 is made up of 16 amino acids. Germline V gene lookup returns CDR1 SEHNR and CDR2 FQNEAQ (reference sequence). V was trimmed by 1 base and J by 2 bases, leaving 12 bases between them. CDR3 amino acids: CASSLVPGETYNEQFF. In DNA form, the CDR3 reads TGTGCCAGCAGCTTAGTCCCGGGAGAGACCTACAATGAGCAGTTCTTC. Combining the CDR3 with reference TRBV7-9 and TRBJ2-1 gives the whole variable domain DTGVSQNPRHKITKRGQNVTFRCDPISEHNRLYWYRQTLGQGPEFLTYFQNEAQLEKSRLLSDRFSAERPKGSFSTLEIQRTEQGDSAMYLCASSLVPGETYNEQFFGPGTRLTVL.

The CDR3 loop is CATGQGINYGYTF. The CDR3 DNA is TGTGCCACCGGACAGGGGATTAACTATGGCTACACCTTC. The gene calls are TRBV28 and TRBJ1-2; TRBD1 agrees at 9 bases. V dropped 10 bases and J dropped 1; count of bases not matched to a gene: 4. The CDR3 has 13 residues. Germline loops: CDR1 MDHEN, CDR2 SYDVKM.

The J gene is TRBJ1-2, the V gene TRBV5-1; D is uncertain. The CDR3 totals 12 residues. Germline CDR1 reads SGHRS; CDR2 reads YFSETQ. V was cut by 4 bases and J by 4 bases, with 8 bases left in between. The CDR3 sequence: CASSRDVYGYTF. The CDR3 nucleotides read TGCGCCAGCAGCAGGGATGTCTATGGCTACACCTTC.

The chain employs TRBV5-4 and TRBJ2-7; D not certain. Germline V gives CDR1 SGHNT, CDR2 YYREEE (reference sequence). The V end was cut by 3 bases, the J end by 0 bases, with 13 bases between. The CDR3 is made up of 15 amino acids. DNA of the CDR3: TGTGCCAGCAGCTATCAGGTGGGAAGCTCCTACGAGCAGTACTTC. Its protein is CASSYQVGSSYEQYF.

The chain has TRBV7-2 and TRBJ2-2; 7 bases align to TRBD1. Trimming took 5 bases from V and 2 from J; bases not matched to a gene: 5. CDR1 is SGHTA and CDR2 is FQGNSA in the germline V gene. This CDR3 has 15 amino acids. The CDR3, as DNA: TGTGCCAGCAGCCTTGACAGGGCTAACACCGGGGAGCTGTTTTTT. It translates to CASSLDRANTGELFF.